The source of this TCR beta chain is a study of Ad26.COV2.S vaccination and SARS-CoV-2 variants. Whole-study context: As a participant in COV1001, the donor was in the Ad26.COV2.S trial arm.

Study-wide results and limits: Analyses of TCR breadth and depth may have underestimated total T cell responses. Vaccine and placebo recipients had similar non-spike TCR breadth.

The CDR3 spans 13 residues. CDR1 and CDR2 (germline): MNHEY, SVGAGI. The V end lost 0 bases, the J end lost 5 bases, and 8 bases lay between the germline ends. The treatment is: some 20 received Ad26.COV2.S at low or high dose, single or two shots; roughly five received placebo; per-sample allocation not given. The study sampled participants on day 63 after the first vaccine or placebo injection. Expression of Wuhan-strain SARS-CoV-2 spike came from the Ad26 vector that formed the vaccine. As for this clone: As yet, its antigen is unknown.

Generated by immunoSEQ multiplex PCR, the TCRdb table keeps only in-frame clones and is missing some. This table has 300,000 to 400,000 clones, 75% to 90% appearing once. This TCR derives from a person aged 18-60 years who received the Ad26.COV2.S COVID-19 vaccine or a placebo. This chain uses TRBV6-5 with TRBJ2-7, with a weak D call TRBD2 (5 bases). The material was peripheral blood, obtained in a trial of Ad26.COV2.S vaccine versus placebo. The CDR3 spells CASSYSPGNEQYF. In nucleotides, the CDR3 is TGTGCCAGCAGTTACTCGCCGGGGAACGAGCAGTACTTC.